This TCR beta chain originates from a study of identical twins. Points on this clonotype: At one of its ends the junction is not consistent with the germline gene, which may arise from a read error.

Through template switching, a universal primer site was introduced, and the cDNA contained unique molecular identifiers. One entry per CDR3 protein results from TCRdb running MiXCR on the 5' RACE reads. The sample contains 400,000 to 600,000 distinct CDR3 sequences, about 20% of which appear only once. Germline V gives CDR1 SGHVS, CDR2 FNYEAQ. CDR3 length equals 15 residues. The data also belong to a second study, concerning yellow fever vaccine responses in identical twins.

V and J are TRBV7-6 and TRBJ2-1, with 11 bases identical to TRBD2. Sequencing used CD4+ T cells sorted from blood. This sequence originates from a woman in her late teens or twenties in good health. The CDR3 spells CASSIAGGPWDEQFF. CDR3 DNA: TGTGCCAGCAGCATAGCGGGGGGGCCTTGGGATGAGCAGTTCTTC.